These 19 T cell receptor beta chains were sequenced from one sample in a study of blood T cell repertoires in COVID-19 (TCRdb year 2020). The method behind the library was the immunoSEQ multiplex PCR assay. Entries here come from immuneACCESS through TCRdb and include only in-frame sequences with V and J called. Some clones fail to appear in such tables; in the studies checked, an unresolved V gene covers under half of the shortfall, and the cause of the remainder is unknown. The sample table lists hundreds of thousands of clones, about nine tenths of them with a count of one. The top ten hold 8.3% of the sample. Sequenced material: PBMCs or T cells enriched from blood (not recorded which). The receptors were gathered from a woman aged 60-75 years who had recovered from COVID-19.

This chain joins TRBV5-1 and TRBJ2-7, with 7 positions matching TRBD2. Trimming at V came to 2 bases and at J to 3 bases, leaving 8 bases not matched to a gene. The CDR3 spans 15 residues. CDR1 is SGHRS and CDR2 is YFSETQ in the germline V gene. The CDR3: CASSFSDSGHYEQYF. The CDR3 bases are TGCGCCAGCAGCTTTTCGGATAGCGGGCACTACGAGCAGTACTTC.

The rearrangement uses TRBV4-1 and TRBJ1-5; TRBD1 matches 8 bases. V was clipped by 2 bases and J by 4 bases; unmatched bases: 7. CDR1 is MGHRA and CDR2 is YSYEKL in the germline V gene. The CDR3 runs to 16 residues. The CDR3 region is CASSQSWGQANQPQHF. CDR3 nucleotide sequence: TGCGCCAGCAGCCAATCGTGGGGACAGGCTAATCAGCCCCAGCATTTT.

The chain recombines TRBV18 with TRBJ2-3; D is perhaps TRBD1 (6 bases). Per germline, CDR1 KGHSH and CDR2 LQKENI. The CDR3 is made up of 16 amino acids. Between the trimmed V and J ends, which lost 3 bases and 2 bases, there was a span of 15 bases. CDR3 protein: CASSPLGGGSTDTQYF. In DNA form, the CDR3 reads TGTGCCAGCTCACCCCTCGGTGGGGGCTCCACAGATACGCAGTATTTT.

The rearrangement uses TRBV30 and TRBJ1-4, with 7 bases matching TRBD1. From germline, CDR1 is GTSNPN and CDR2 SVGIG (reference sequence). The CDR3 runs 16 residues. V dropped 2 bases and J dropped 3; count of bases not matched to a gene: 9. CDR3: CAWSPGRQGSNEKLFF. DNA for the CDR3: TGTGCCTGGAGTCCCGGTCGACAGGGCTCTAATGAAAAACTGTTTTTT.

This chain joins TRBV5-1 and TRBJ1-2; D is perhaps TRBD1 (5 bases). From germline, CDR1 is SGHRS and CDR2 YFSETQ. Between the trimmed V and J ends, which lost 4 bases and 5 bases, there was a span of 12 bases. CDR3 size: 13 residues. The CDR3 bases are TGCGCCAGCAGCCTGGAGGGACTTTATGGCTACACCTTC. Encoded protein: CASSLEGLYGYTF.

A word on this clone: One end of the junction does not line up with germline, which may come from a read error. V gene TRBV9 combines with J gene TRBJ2-2; 8 bases are a match to TRBD2. Germline CDR1 reads SGDLS; CDR2 reads YYNGEE. The CDR3 spans 15 residues. In DNA, the CDR3 is TGTGCCAACAGCGGGAGCGGGGGCCTCACCGGGGAGCTGTTTTTT. It yields the protein CANSGSGGLTGELFF.

V is TRBV27 and J is TRBJ2-2; 12 positions agree with TRBD1. Germline trimming cut 8 bases from V and 4 bases from J; bases unmatched to any gene: 5. Germline loops: CDR1 MNHEY, CDR2 SMNVEV (reference sequence). This CDR3 comprises 15 residues. The CDR3 DNA follows: TGTGCCAGCGGCGGGACAGGGGGCCGCACCGGGGAGCTGTTTTTT. This translates into CASGGTGGRTGELFF.

V and J are TRBV13 and TRBJ1-5, with TRBD1 matching over 7 bases. This CDR3 has 16 residues. Germline trimming cut 5 bases from V and 6 bases from J; bases unmatched to any gene: 13. Germline CDR1 reads PRHDT; CDR2 reads FYEKMQ (reference sequence). The chain's CDR3 is CASSLWRTGGGQPQHF. The CDR3 DNA follows: TGTGCCAGCAGCCTATGGAGGACAGGAGGGGGTCAGCCCCAGCATTTT.

The chain employs TRBV28 and TRBJ2-7, with D unresolved. CDR1 is MDHEN and CDR2 is SYDVKM in the germline V gene. V lost 11 bases, J lost 4 bases, and 9 bases lay in between. The CDR3 runs 10 residues. CDR3 DNA: TGTGCCCGAGTCGAGTACGAGCAGTACGTC. Translation: CARVEYEQYV.

The J gene is TRBJ1-1, the V gene TRBV19; 8 bases align to TRBD1. Germline CDR1 LNHDA, CDR2 SQIVND (reference sequence). The V gene end was trimmed by 5 bases and the J gene end by 4 bases; junction bases not matched to a gene: 6. This CDR3 is 14 amino acids long. The CDR3: CASSPGGWSTEAFF. The CDR3, as DNA: TGTGCCAGTAGTCCAGGGGGCTGGAGCACTGAAGCTTTCTTT.

CDR3 nucleotides: TGTGCCAGTAGTATAACTGCCTATGGCTACACCTTC. Translating it yields CASSITAYGYTF. V and J are TRBV19 and TRBJ1-2; D remains unclear. The ends were cut back, 2 bases at V and 4 bases at J, with 5 bases in the middle. This CDR3 has 12 residues. Germline V gene lookup returns CDR1 LNHDA and CDR2 SQIVND (reference sequence).

This clone was detected only a few times. The CDR3 coding sequence is TGTGCCAGTAGTATGCTCAGATTTAGCAATCAGCCCCAGCATTTT. It codes for CASSMLRFSNQPQHF. V usage is TRBV19 and J usage is TRBJ1-5; D gene unclear. Trimming shortened V by 3 bases and J by 0 bases, and 9 bases separated the two germline ends. Germline lookup yields CDR1 LNHDA and CDR2 SQIVND (reference sequence). This CDR3 has 15 amino acids.

This chain links TRBV18 with TRBJ2-1; 7 positions agree with TRBD1. The CDR3 length is 13 residues. Germline V gene data show CDR1 as KGHSH and CDR2 as LQKENI. The V segment lost 5 bases and the J segment 6 bases; nucleotides outside the gene matches: 4. The CDR3 loop reads CASSKGQVNEQFF. For the CDR3, the DNA is TGTGCCAGCTCAAAAGGACAGGTCAATGAGCAGTTCTTC.

The chain employs TRBV19 and TRBJ2-3, with D perhaps TRBD2 (6 bases). V was pared by 9 bases and J by 7 bases, with 17 bases between. Looked up from germline, CDR1 is LNHDA and CDR2 is SQIVND (reference sequence). The CDR3 contains 13 residues. Here the CDR3 DNA reads TGTGCCAGCCGGGACTCGTCTCGTTATACGCAGTATTTT. As protein: CASRDSSRYTQYF. Combining the CDR3 with reference TRBV19 and TRBJ2-3 gives the whole variable domain DGGITQSPKYLFRKEGQNVTLSCEQNLNHDAMYWYRQDPGQGLRLIYYSQIVNDFQKGDIAEGYSVSREKKESFPLTVTSAQKNPTAFYLCASRDSSRYTQYFGPGTRLTVL.

V and J are TRBV5-4 and TRBJ1-2; possible D gene TRBD1, 5 bases. The CDR3 has 14 amino acids. V lost 2 bases and J lost 6, with 14 bases in between. Germline-derived CDR1 and CDR2 are SGHNT and YYREEE (reference sequence). The chain's CDR3 is CASSLRGGGDGYTF. DNA for the CDR3: TGTGCCAGCAGCTTAAGGGGAGGCGGCGATGGCTACACCTTC.

The chain links TRBV2 to TRBJ2-6; no clear D. Deletions cut 4 bases from V and 0 bases from J, with 4 bases between. CDR3 size: 14 residues. The V gene's germline CDR1 is SNHLY and CDR2 FYNNEI. In DNA form, the CDR3 reads TGTGCCAGCAGTGCGTCCTCTGGGGCCAACGTCCTGACTTTC. Its translation: CASSASSGANVLTF.

The rearrangement uses TRBV2 and TRBJ2-5, with D possibly being TRBD2 (5 bases). CDR3 length equals 15 residues. The V and J ends lost 4 bases and 5 bases respectively, with 17 bases between them. The germline V gene has CDR1 SNHLY and CDR2 FYNNEI. The CDR3 is CASSGLMGRGETQYF. The CDR3 DNA reads as TGTGCCAGCAGTGGCCTGATGGGGAGAGGGGAGACCCAGTACTTC. Full variable domain (outside the CDR3, taken from reference TRBV2 and TRBJ2-5): EPEVTQTPSHQVTQMGQEVILRCVPISNHLYFYWYRQILGQKVEFLVSFYNNEISEKSEIFDDQFSVERPDGSNFTLKIRSTKLEDSAMYFCASSGLMGRGETQYFGPGTRLLVL.

The chain is built from TRBV24-1 and TRBJ1-2, with a weak D call TRBD1 (6 bases). The V and J ends lost 4 bases and 4 bases respectively, with 12 bases between them. CDR3 length: 14 amino acids. The germline gives CDR1 KGHDR, CDR2 SFDVKD. CDR3 residues: CATSETDRFYGYTF. CDR3 coding DNA: TGTGCCACCAGTGAGACTGACAGGTTCTATGGCTACACCTTC.

V usage is TRBV2 and J usage is TRBJ2-5, with a tentative D call TRBD1 (5 bases). The CDR3 sequence is 15 residues long. V was clipped by 6 bases and J by 3 bases, with 17 bases between them. The germline CDR1 and CDR2 sequences are SNHLY and FYNNEI. Written as DNA, the CDR3 is TGTGCCAGCAGCCAAGATAGAAGCAGGGAAGAGACCCAGTACTTC. Protein: CASSQDRSREETQYF.